Shown below are 28 T cell receptor beta chains from a single sample sequenced in a study of cytomegalovirus exposure and HLA in healthy donors. The PCR contained 60 Vbeta and 13 Jbeta primers. TCRdb's copy holds only in-frame clones and misses some; the assay was immunoSEQ multiplex PCR. The repertoire holds 110,000 to 150,000 clones, with approximately 80% as singletons. The sample was PBMCs. These TCRs come from a woman in her thirties or forties in good health and CMV-seropositive.

The chain links TRBV29-1 to TRBJ2-5; 8 bases line up with TRBD1. CDR1 and CDR2 from the germline V gene are SQVTM and ANQGSEA. The CDR3 is 14 amino acids. V dropped 6 bases and J dropped 7; count of bases not matched to a gene: 13. Here the CDR3 reads CSVAYRGTGGTQYF. Here the CDR3 DNA reads TGCAGCGTAGCCTACAGGGGCACAGGGGGGACCCAGTACTTC.

The chain couples TRBV29-1 to TRBJ1-2; 10 bases align to TRBD1. Germline V CDR1 and CDR2: SQVTM, ANQGSEA. This CDR3 region has 15 residues. V dropped 2 bases and J dropped 4; count of bases not matched to a gene: 7. CDR3 protein: CSVEWVGQGSYGYTF. CDR3 coding DNA: TGCAGCGTTGAATGGGTGGGACAGGGGAGCTATGGCTACACCTTC. Variable domain in full (rest from reference TRBV29-1 and TRBJ1-2): SAVISQKPSRDICQRGTSLTIQCQVDSQVTMMFWYRQQPGQSLTLIATANQGSEATYESGFVIDKFPISRPNLTFSTLTVSNMSPEDSSIYLCSVEWVGQGSYGYTFGSGTRLTVV.

In this sample, this clone turned up a few times. The chain uses TRBV5-1 and TRBJ1-2, with 9 bases that match TRBD1. The CDR3 is made up of 15 amino acids. V lost 0 bases, J lost 3 bases, and 3 bases stayed unmatched. CDR1 SGHRS and CDR2 YFSETQ come from the germline V gene. The DNA of the CDR3 is TGCGCCAGCAGCTTGGACAGGGGGCTGGACTATGGCTACACCTTC. It translates to CASSLDRGLDYGYTF.

The chain uses TRBV5-6 and TRBJ2-2; no firm D call. V was cut by 2 bases and J by 4 bases, with 9 bases left in between. The germline CDR1 and CDR2 sequences are SGHDT and YYEEEE. The CDR3 consists of 14 residues. CDR3 in amino acids: CASSLRPGTGELFF. CDR3 sequence (DNA): TGTGCCAGCAGCTTAAGGCCGGGCACCGGGGAGCTGTTTTTT.

The gene calls are TRBV11-2 and TRBJ2-5, with 12 positions matching TRBD2. The junction had 3 bases not matched to a gene; V was cut back by 5 bases and J by 2 bases. Germline-derived CDR1 and CDR2 are SGHAT and FQNNGV. The CDR3 extends over 15 amino acids. The CDR3, as DNA: TGTGCCAGCAGCCCGACTAGCGGGGGTCAAGAGACCCAGTACTTC. The encoded protein is CASSPTSGGQETQYF.

J is TRBJ2-3 and V is TRBV9; TRBD2 is a possible D gene (5 bases). Germline V gene lookup returns CDR1 SGDLS and CDR2 YYNGEE. V lost 6 bases and J lost 4, with 15 bases in between. The CDR3 runs to 14 residues. The CDR3 DNA reads as TGTGCCAGCACCAGCTCTAGCAGCGCAGATACGCAGTATTTT. Translation: CASTSSSSADTQYF.

The gene calls are TRBV27 and TRBJ2-2; 8 positions agree with TRBD2. The germline gives CDR1 MNHEY, CDR2 SMNVEV (reference sequence). CDR3 length: 15 amino acids. V lost 5 bases to trimming and J lost 4 bases; unmatched junction nucleotides: 6. In DNA form, the CDR3 reads TGTGCCAGCAGTCCGGGGGGGCTTAGCACCGGGGAGCTGTTTTTT. Encoded protein: CASSPGGLSTGELFF.

The chain has TRBV19 and TRBJ2-1; 7 bases line up with TRBD2. Germline V gene sequence: CDR1 LNHDA, CDR2 SQIVND (reference sequence). V lost 3 bases, J lost 8 bases, and 10 bases stayed unmatched. CDR3 size: 15 residues. This CDR3 is CASSIVAGGGDEQFF. The CDR3 DNA is TGTGCCAGTAGTATTGTAGCGGGTGGGGGGGATGAGCAGTTCTTC.

The chain recombines TRBV30 with TRBJ1-1, with TRBD1 identical over 8 bases. J gave up 2 bases and V 3 bases, and 2 bases lay outside the gene matches. The CDR3 contains 13 residues. The germline V gene has CDR1 GTSNPN and CDR2 SVGIG (reference sequence). The CDR3 region is CAWRGTGNTEAFF. CDR3 DNA: TGTGCCTGGAGGGGGACAGGAAACACTGAAGCTTTCTTT.

The chain carries TRBV14 and TRBJ2-1, with TRBD2 matching 13 bases. J gave up 5 bases and V 2 bases, and 12 bases lay outside the gene matches. Germline assignment: CDR1 SGHDN and CDR2 FVKESK. The CDR3 is made up of 19 amino acids. CDR3 bases: TGTGCCAGCAGCCAAAGGACTAGCGGGAGTCGAAGTTGGGACAATGAGCAGTTCTTC. Protein sequence: CASSQRTSGSRSWDNEQFF.

The chain combines TRBV7-9 with TRBJ1-5; D is undetermined. Germline V CDR1 and CDR2: SEHNR, FQNEAQ (reference sequence). The CDR3 sequence is 13 residues long. V was shortened by 8 bases and J by 6 bases, with 14 bases between the two germline ends. CDR3 sequence: CASRKDRGQPQHF. The DNA for the CDR3 is TGTGCCAGCCGGAAGGATCGGGGTCAGCCCCAGCATTTT. The whole variable domain, filled in from reference TRBV7-9 and TRBJ1-5, reads DTGVSQNPRHKITKRGQNVTFRCDPISEHNRLYWYRQTLGQGPEFLTYFQNEAQLEKSRLLSDRFSAERPKGSFSTLEIQRTEQGDSAMYLCASRKDRGQPQHFGDGTRLSIL.

The J gene is TRBJ2-5, the V gene TRBV7-9; D unresolved. CDR1 is SEHNR and CDR2 is FQNEAQ in the germline V gene (reference sequence). The CDR3 has 17 amino acids. V lost 2 bases, J lost 5 bases, and 21 bases lay in between. DNA for the CDR3: TGTGCCAGCAGCTTAAACCCCAGACGGCGGATGGAGGAGACCCAGTACTTC. Amino acids: CASSLNPRRRMEETQYF.

The gene calls are TRBV25-1 and TRBJ2-7; TRBD1 aligns across 10 bases. Germline CDR1 MGHDK, CDR2 SYGVNS. There are 14 residues in the CDR3. Losses at the gene ends were 6 bases for V and 0 bases for J; bases not matched to a gene: 2. CDR3 DNA: TGTGCCAGCAGACGACAGGGGGCCTCCTACGAGCAGTACTTC. This encodes CASRRQGASYEQYF.

This chain uses TRBV7-2 with TRBJ2-1; D possibly corresponds to TRBD1 (6 bases). Germline-derived CDR1 and CDR2 are SGHTA and FQGNSA. The germline V and J ends were trimmed by 5 bases and 1 base, with 24 bases remaining between them. This CDR3 is built from 19 residues. The chain's CDR3 is CASSPSRTPQGRSYNEQFF. CDR3 in DNA: TGTGCCAGCAGCCCATCGAGGACCCCACAGGGTCGATCCTACAATGAGCAGTTCTTC. Full variable domain (remainder filled in from reference TRBV7-2 and TRBJ2-1): GAGVSQSPSNKVTEKGKDVELRCDPISGHTALYWYRQSLGQGLEFLIYFQGNSAPDKSGLPSDRFSAERTGGSVSTLTIQRTQQEDSAVYLCASSPSRTPQGRSYNEQFFGPGTRLTVL.

The chain joins TRBV28 to TRBJ2-1; the D gene is possibly TRBD2 (5 bases). The V gene's germline CDR1 is MDHEN and CDR2 SYDVKM. Trimming shortened V by 2 bases and J by 8 bases, and 10 bases separated the two germline ends. The CDR3 extends over 13 amino acids. Written as DNA, the CDR3 is TGTGCCAGCAGTTTACTAGCTGGTCATGAGCAGTTCTTC. Translating it yields CASSLLAGHEQFF. Supplemented by reference TRBV28 and TRBJ2-1, the full variable domain reads DVKVTQSSRYLVKRTGEKVFLECVQDMDHENMFWYRQDPGLGLRLIYFSYDVKMKEKGDIPEGYSVSREKKERFSLILESASTNQTSMYLCASSLLAGHEQFFGPGTRLTVL.

The gene calls are TRBV5-1 and TRBJ2-5; TRBD2 aligns across 12 bases. This CDR3 has 14 amino acids. The germline V gene encodes CDR1 SGHRS and CDR2 YFSETQ. V was pared by 8 bases and J by 1 base, with 3 bases of the junction left unmatched. CDR3 residues: CASKLAGGQETQYF. The DNA for the CDR3 is TGCGCCAGTAAACTAGCGGGAGGCCAAGAGACCCAGTACTTC. Complete variable domain (other parts from reference TRBV5-1 and TRBJ2-5): KAGVTQTPRYLIKTRGQQVTLSCSPISGHRSVSWYQQTPGQGLQFLFEYFSETQRNKGNFPGRFSGRQFSNSRSEMNVSTLELGDSALYLCASKLAGGQETQYFGPGTRLLVL.

The chain couples TRBV21-1 to TRBJ2-1; TRBD2, the D gene given by the table, was not confirmed from the DNA. TRBV21-1 represents a pseudogene. This CDR3 region has 16 residues. CDR3 DNA: TGTGCCAGCACTATTCTTCCGGGGGAGGAGGGCGATGAGCAGTTCTTC. Translation gives CASTILPGEEGDEQFF.

In this sample, this clone turned up a few times. The chain uses TRBV5-6 and TRBJ1-4; tentative D call: TRBD1 (6 bases). Trimming pared 3 bases from V and 12 bases from J, leaving 21 bases between. CDR1 and CDR2 (germline): SGHDT, YYEEEE. This CDR3 region has 15 residues. The CDR3 region has the DNA TGTGCCAGCAGCTACCGGGACAACCTGAGAAGAGAACTGTTTTTT. Protein product: CASSYRDNLRRELFF.

The V and J genes are TRBV2 and TRBJ1-2, with D possibly matching TRBD1 (6 bases). The V end lost 0 bases, the J end lost 7 bases, and 12 bases lay between the germline ends. Germline CDR1 is SNHLY and CDR2 is FYNNEI. The CDR3 loop spans 14 amino acids. The CDR3 bases are TGTGCCAGCAGTGAAGCCACAGGGATGAGTGGCTACACCTTC. It codes for CASSEATGMSGYTF.

The rearrangement links TRBV4-1 to TRBJ2-1; 8 bases agree with TRBD2. This CDR3 has 15 amino acids. Per the germline V gene, CDR1 is MGHRA and CDR2 is YSYEKL. V shed 4 bases, J shed 4 bases, and the junction held 6 bases outside the gene matches. CDR3 DNA: TGCGCCAGCAGCCCCTGGACTAGCCTATACAATGAGCAGTTCTTC. This translates into CASSPWTSLYNEQFF.

Only one count was recorded for this clone. V is TRBV30 and J is TRBJ2-7, with D tentatively TRBD2 (5 bases). Trimming shortened V by 3 bases and J by 3 bases, and 6 bases separated the two germline ends. The germline gives CDR1 GTSNPN, CDR2 SVGIG (reference sequence). There are 11 residues in the CDR3. The CDR3 protein is CAWRTSYEQYF. As DNA, the CDR3 is TGTGCCTGGAGAACTAGCTACGAGCAGTACTTC.

The chain couples TRBV7-2 to TRBJ2-5; TRBD1 agrees at 9 bases. Trimming at V came to 5 bases and at J to 6 bases, leaving 10 bases not matched to a gene. CDR3 size: 15 residues. Germline V gives CDR1 SGHTA, CDR2 FQGNSA. The CDR3 reads CASSPGVTGGKTQYF. CDR3 in DNA: TGTGCCAGCAGCCCGGGTGTGACAGGGGGGAAGACCCAGTACTTC.

The sample holds a few counts of this clone. V is TRBV10-3 and J is TRBJ2-5; maybe TRBD2 (5 bases). V was shortened by 3 bases and J by 5 bases, with 13 bases between the two germline ends. Looked up from germline, CDR1 is ENHRY and CDR2 is SYGVKD. CDR3 length equals 14 residues. The DNA for the CDR3 is TGTGCCATCAGTGATGGCTCCCGCGGGGAGACCCAGTACTTC. This codes for CAISDGSRGETQYF.

The rearrangement joins TRBV7-9 to TRBJ2-7; TRBD1 is a possible D gene (5 bases). Trimming pared 4 bases from V and 2 bases from J, leaving 15 bases between. This CDR3 is built from 15 residues. CDR1 SEHNR and CDR2 FQNEAQ come from the germline V gene (reference sequence). In nucleotides, the CDR3 is TGTGCCAGCAGCTCTTTTCGGACAATTACCTACGAGCAGTACTTC. Amino acids: CASSSFRTITYEQYF. The full variable domain, rest sourced from reference TRBV7-9 and TRBJ2-7, is DTGVSQNPRHKITKRGQNVTFRCDPISEHNRLYWYRQTLGQGPEFLTYFQNEAQLEKSRLLSDRFSAERPKGSFSTLEIQRTEQGDSAMYLCASSSFRTITYEQYFGPGTRLTVT.

Regarding this clone: This same CDR3 is encoded by further DNA sequences in the sample. The chain carries TRBV5-1 and TRBJ1-5, with D possibly TRBD1 on 6 matching bases. The CDR3 is 15 amino acids. V was cut by 4 bases and J by 1 base, with 12 bases left in between. The germline gives CDR1 SGHRS, CDR2 YFSETQ. The CDR3 protein is CASSPSTGSNQPQHF. In DNA form, the CDR3 reads TGCGCCAGCAGCCCCAGCACAGGGAGCAATCAGCCCCAGCATTTT.

J is TRBJ1-2 and V is TRBV7-2; 7 nucleotides align to TRBD1. V lost 3 bases, J lost 8 bases, and 6 bases stayed unmatched. Germline lookup yields CDR1 SGHTA and CDR2 FQGNSA. The CDR3 is 13 amino acids. Written as DNA, the CDR3 is TGTGCCAGCAGCTTGTGGGGGACAGACGGCTACACCTTC. Protein product: CASSLWGTDGYTF.

This clone has only a few counts. J is TRBJ1-1 and V is TRBV5-4; possible D gene TRBD1, 6 bases. The CDR3 has 17 amino acids. Germline-derived CDR1 and CDR2 are SGHNT and YYREEE (reference sequence). Between the trimmed V and J ends, which lost 5 bases and 1 base, there was a span of 21 bases. The DNA of the CDR3 is TGTGCCAGCAGTTCGGTTGGGGGCTCCTTCGGGAACACTGAAGCTTTCTTT. Translating gives CASSSVGGSFGNTEAFF.

The V gene is TRBV10-3, the J gene TRBJ2-1, with a weak D call TRBD2 (7 bases). Germline V gene sequence: CDR1 ENHRY, CDR2 SYGVKD. V lost 2 bases, J lost 1 base, and 12 bases lay in between. The CDR3 extends over 16 amino acids. DNA of the CDR3: TGTGCCATCAGTGAGAGGGGGGGAGGATCCTACAATGAGCAGTTCTTC. This gives the protein CAISERGGGSYNEQFF.